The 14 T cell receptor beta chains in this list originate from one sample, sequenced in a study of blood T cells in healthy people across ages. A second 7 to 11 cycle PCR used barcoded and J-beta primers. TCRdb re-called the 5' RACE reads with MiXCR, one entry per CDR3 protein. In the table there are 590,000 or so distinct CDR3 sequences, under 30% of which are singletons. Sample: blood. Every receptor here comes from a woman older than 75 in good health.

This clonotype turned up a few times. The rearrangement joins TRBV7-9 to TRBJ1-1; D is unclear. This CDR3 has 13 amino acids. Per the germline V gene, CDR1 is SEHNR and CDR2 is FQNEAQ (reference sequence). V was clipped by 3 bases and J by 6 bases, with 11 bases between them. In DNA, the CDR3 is TGTGCCAGCAGCTTTAAAACAGAATCTGAAGCTTTCTTT. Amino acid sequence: CASSFKTESEAFF.

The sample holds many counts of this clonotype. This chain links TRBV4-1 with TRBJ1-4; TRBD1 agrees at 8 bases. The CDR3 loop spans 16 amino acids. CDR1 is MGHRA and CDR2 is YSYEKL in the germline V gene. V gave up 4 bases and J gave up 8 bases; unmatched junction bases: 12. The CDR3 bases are TGCGCCAGCAGCCGGCCTCGACAGGGGTTAACAGAAAAACTGTTTTTT. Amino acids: CASSRPRQGLTEKLFF.

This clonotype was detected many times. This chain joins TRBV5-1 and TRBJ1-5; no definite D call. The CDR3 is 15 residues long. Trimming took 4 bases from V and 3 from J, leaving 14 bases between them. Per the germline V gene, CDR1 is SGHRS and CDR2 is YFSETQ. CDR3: CASSQDGFLNQPQHF. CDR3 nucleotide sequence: TGCGCCAGCAGCCAGGACGGATTTCTCAATCAGCCCCAGCATTTT.

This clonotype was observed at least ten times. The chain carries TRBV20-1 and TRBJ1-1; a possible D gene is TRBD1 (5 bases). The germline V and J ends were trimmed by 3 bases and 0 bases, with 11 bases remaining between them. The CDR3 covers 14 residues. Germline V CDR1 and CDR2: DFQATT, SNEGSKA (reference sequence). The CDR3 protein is CSASLWGMNTEAFF. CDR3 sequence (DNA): TGCAGTGCTAGTCTCTGGGGGATGAACACTGAAGCTTTCTTT.

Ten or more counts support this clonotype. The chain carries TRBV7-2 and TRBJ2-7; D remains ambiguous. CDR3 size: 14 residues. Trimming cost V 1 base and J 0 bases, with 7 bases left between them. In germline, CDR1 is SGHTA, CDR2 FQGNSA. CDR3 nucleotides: TGTGCCAGCAGCTTAGTAAAGAGCTCCTACGAGCAGTACTTC. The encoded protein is CASSLVKSSYEQYF.

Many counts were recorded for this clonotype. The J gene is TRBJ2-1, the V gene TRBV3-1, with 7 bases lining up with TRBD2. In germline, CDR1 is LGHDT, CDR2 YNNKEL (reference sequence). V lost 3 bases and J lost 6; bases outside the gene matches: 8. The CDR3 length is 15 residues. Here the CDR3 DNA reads TGTGCCAGCAGCCAGGCGCGTGGGGGGGTCAATGAGCAGTTCTTC. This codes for CASSQARGGVNEQFF.

The CDR3 bases are TGTGCCAGCAGCATGGCCGGCAGGTCGAACACTGAAGCTTTCTTT. It specifies CASSMAGRSNTEAFF. The rearrangement links TRBV5-4 to TRBJ1-1; D is uncertain. Germline values: CDR1 SGHNT, CDR2 YYREEE (reference sequence). CDR3 length: 15 amino acids. The V end lost 4 bases, the J end lost 1 base, and 14 bases lay between the germline ends.

The CDR3 spells CASRLGVATEAFF. For the CDR3, the DNA is TGTGCCAGCAGGCTCGGGGTGGCCACTGAAGCTTTCTTT. The rearrangement links TRBV7-2 to TRBJ1-1; no firm D call. This CDR3 is built from 13 residues. From germline, CDR1 is SGHTA and CDR2 FQGNSA. Trimming took 6 bases from V and 4 from J, leaving 12 bases between them.

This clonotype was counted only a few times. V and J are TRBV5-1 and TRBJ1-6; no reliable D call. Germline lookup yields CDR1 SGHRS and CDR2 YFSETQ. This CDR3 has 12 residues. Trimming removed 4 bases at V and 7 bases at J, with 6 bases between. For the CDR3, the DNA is TGCGCCAGCAGCGGAGGGAATTCACCCCTCCACTTT. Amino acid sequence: CASSGGNSPLHF.

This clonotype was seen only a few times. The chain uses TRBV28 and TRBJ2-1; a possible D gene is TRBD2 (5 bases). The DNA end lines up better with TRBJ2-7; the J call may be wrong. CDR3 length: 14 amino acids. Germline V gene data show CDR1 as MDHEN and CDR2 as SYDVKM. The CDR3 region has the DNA TGTGCCAGCAGCGACTACAGCTCCTACAATGAGCAGTACTTC. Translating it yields CASSDYSSYNEQYF.

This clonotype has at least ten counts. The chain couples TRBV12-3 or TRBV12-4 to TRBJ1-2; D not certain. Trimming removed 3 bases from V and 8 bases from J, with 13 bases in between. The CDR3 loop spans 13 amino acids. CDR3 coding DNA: TGTGCCAGCAGTTTTTCCCAGAGGATGGGCTACACCTTC. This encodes CASSFSQRMGYTF.

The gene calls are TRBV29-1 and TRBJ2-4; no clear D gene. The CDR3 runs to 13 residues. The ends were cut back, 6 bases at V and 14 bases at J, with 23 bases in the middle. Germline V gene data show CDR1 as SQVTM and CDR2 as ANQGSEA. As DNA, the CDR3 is TGCAGCGTCTCAGCTACAGCCTCCTACAAGAAGTACTTC. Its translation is CSVSATASYKKYF.

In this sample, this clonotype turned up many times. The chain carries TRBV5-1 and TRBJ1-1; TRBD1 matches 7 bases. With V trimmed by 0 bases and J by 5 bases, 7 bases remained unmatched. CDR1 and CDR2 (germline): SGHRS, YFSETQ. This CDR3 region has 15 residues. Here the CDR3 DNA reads TGCGCCAGCAGCTTGGCAGTCCAGGGGGGTACTGAAGCTTTCTTT. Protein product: CASSLAVQGGTEAFF. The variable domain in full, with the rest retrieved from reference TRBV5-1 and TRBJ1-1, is KAGVTQTPRYLIKTRGQQVTLSCSPISGHRSVSWYQQTPGQGLQFLFEYFSETQRNKGNFPGRFSGRQFSNSRSEMNVSTLELGDSALYLCASSLAVQGGTEAFFGQGTRLTVV.

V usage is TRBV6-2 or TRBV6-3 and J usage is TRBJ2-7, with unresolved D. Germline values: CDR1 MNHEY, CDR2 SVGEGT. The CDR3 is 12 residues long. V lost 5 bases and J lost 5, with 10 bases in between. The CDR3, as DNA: TGTGCCAGCAGTCAGGTTATCCACGAGCAGTACTTC. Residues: CASSQVIHEQYF.